The source of this TCR beta chain is a study of T-cell reconstitution after alpha-beta-depleted transplantation in children. The germline gives CDR1 MDHEN, CDR2 SYDVKM. The J segment lost 7 bases and the V segment lost 8 bases, leaving 7 bases of the junction unmatched. This CDR3 spans 13 amino acids. In its sample, this clonotype was seen a few times. A library of TCRbeta sequences, prepared with unique molecular identifiers, was generated. TCRdb fed the PCR reads into MiXCR, producing one record per CDR3 protein. Of 610,000 or so distinct CDR3 sequences in the sample, over 20% were seen once. This sequence originates from a boy younger than two with Wiskott-Aldrich syndrome, due to receive a stem cell transplant. This chain links TRBV28 with TRBJ2-2, with TRBD2 matching 7 bases. Sample: PBMCs, taken before TCRalphabeta/CD19-depleted stem cell transplant. The CDR3 region is CASGGSWHGELFF. CDR3 sequence (DNA): TGTGCCAGCGGCGGGAGTTGGCACGGGGAGCTGTTTTTT.